This T cell receptor (beta chain) was captured by sequencing in a study of blood T cell repertoires in COVID-19 (dated by TCRdb to 2018 to 2021). Regarding the study in general: Collaborator samples came from the United States, Italy and Spain and covered acute and convalescent phases of COVID-19. The repertoires were released in a freely available public database meant as a resource for research on the immune response to SARS-CoV-2. A de-identified subject ID, COVID-19 status, age in years and sex were almost always included in the sample metadata. The samples were drawn from the first 160 participants of the ongoing ImmuneRACE study and from about 1,200 subjects provided by 6 global collaborators. The prospective study material was composed of cDNA or gDNA derived from T cells, B-cell-depleted T cells, or PBMCs. Where available, HLA class I and class II types were obtained from metadata supplied by the sample provider rather than from assay-based typing. Subjects who had been exposed to COVID-19, were actively infected with it, or had recovered from it provided the deeply sampled blood TCRbeta repertoires that made up the dataset.

The paper as a whole reports these results and caveats: The amount of clinical and demographic metadata varied by source and participant and was provided uncurated.

From the cysteine through the phenylalanine, the CDR3 covers 16 amino acids. The retained sequence is limited to the CDR3, 48 bases, with the frame set at the first base. The CDR1 and CDR2 encoded by the germline V gene are SGHDN and FVKESK. V has 2 bases trimmed and J has 5 bases trimmed; junction bases matching no gene number 3. The immunoSEQ Assay, a bias-controlled multiplex PCR, was used to amplify TCRbeta CDR3 regions from genomic DNA. Per the source publication's procedure: The number of nucleated cells in each sample was estimated from the amplification of reference gene primers within the assay. To quantify the absolute abundance of each unique TCRbeta CDR3 rearrangement, sequence reads were collapsed and filtered. For each sample, productive Simpson clonality was calculated as the square root of Simpson's diversity index over productive rearrangements. The table was pulled from immuneACCESS by TCRdb, which kept in-frame rearrangements only. Such tables lose some clones; where checked, under half of the loss comes from unresolved V genes, and the rest has no known cause. The DNA gave D and trimming, while V, J and clone size come from that table. Here the sample has about 140,000 clones; about 76% occur a single time. Together, the top ten hold approximately 14% of the sample.

Whole blood was collected in K2EDTA tubes by collaborating institutions according to the institutions' own protocols. For TCRbeta analysis, collaborator samples were shipped as frozen whole blood, as isolated PBMCs, or as DNA extracted from either sample type. This clone was detected only once. The clone's antigen remains unknown. Per-base qualities were not stored, and no clone one base away is much larger. The same CDR3 arises from other DNA sequences in this sample as well. Here the chain combines TRBV14 and TRBJ2-1, and TRBD2 matches 13 of the central bases. This sequence originates from a man older than 75 with acute or convalescent COVID-19. What was sequenced was peripheral blood. The CDR3 is CASSQPGLAGDNEQFF. The DNA is TGTGCCAGCAGCCAACCAGGACTAGCGGGGGACAATGAGCAGTTCTTC.